These 16 T cell receptor beta chains originate from one sample sequenced in a study of cytomegalovirus exposure and HLA in healthy donors (dated by TCRdb to 2016 to 2017). Library preparation was by the immunoSEQ multiplex PCR assay. In TCRdb, the immuneACCESS table is reduced to in-frame sequences with V and J assigned. These tables do not hold every clone; where another copy was compared, an unresolved V gene accounts for under half, and the others remain unexplained. This sample lists tens of thousands of clones; roughly 94% were detected once. The ten largest clones represent over 2% of the sample. Sample: PBMCs. Receptor source: a man younger than 35 in good health and CMV-seronegative.

This clone has just one count. The chain couples TRBV4-3 to TRBJ1-4, with 7 bases that match TRBD1. Germline V lookup: CDR1 LGHNA, CDR2 YSLEER. This CDR3 region has 15 residues. The V and J ends lost 1 base and 4 bases, in that order; junction bases with no gene match: 3. DNA for the CDR3: TGCGCCAGCAGCCAAGGAAGGGACAGTAATGAAAAACTGTTTTTT. Protein: CASSQGRDSNEKLFF.

The genes are TRBV4-3 and TRBJ1-5; 11 nucleotides agree with TRBD1. Germline trimming cut 6 bases from V and 5 bases from J; bases unmatched to any gene: 9. The CDR3 has 16 amino acids. Germline V gene data show CDR1 as LGHNA and CDR2 as YSLEER. CDR3 sequence (DNA): TGCGCCAGCAGTCAGGACAGGGGGCCACCCGATCAGCCCCAGCATTTT. This translates into CASSQDRGPPDQPQHF.

The chain employs TRBV4-1 and TRBJ1-1, with D uncertain. This CDR3 has 16 amino acids. Germline loops: CDR1 MGHRA, CDR2 YSYEKL. V was cut by 0 bases and J by 0 bases, with 11 bases left in between. CDR3: CASSQDPGSLNTEAFF. The CDR3, as DNA: TGCGCCAGCAGCCAAGACCCGGGATCCCTGAACACTGAAGCTTTCTTT.

The V gene is TRBV7-2, the J gene TRBJ2-3; a weak D match, TRBD2 (5 bases). The germline V and J ends were trimmed by 1 base and 1 base, with 15 bases remaining between them. Germline V gene lookup returns CDR1 SGHTA and CDR2 FQGNSA. The CDR3 totals 17 residues. For the CDR3, the DNA is TGTGCCAGCAGCTTAGTGGAGTGGGAGCGGCGCACAGATACGCAGTATTTT. It is translated as CASSLVEWERRTDTQYF.

This clone was seen only once. The J gene is TRBJ2-2, the V gene TRBV4-3, with D perhaps TRBD1 (6 bases). Germline V CDR1 and CDR2: LGHNA, YSLEER. This CDR3 has 15 amino acids. The V end was cut by 4 bases, the J end by 4 bases, with 13 bases between. CDR3 sequence: CASSPEGHGTGELFF. CDR3 DNA sequence: TGCGCCAGCAGCCCAGAGGGACACGGCACCGGGGAGCTGTTTTTT.

This chain uses TRBV7-9 with TRBJ2-1; TRBD2 agrees at 9 bases. Germline lookup yields CDR1 SEHNR and CDR2 FQNEAQ (reference sequence). With 2 bases clipped from V and 4 bases from J, the junction kept 6 bases outside the gene matches. This CDR3 comprises 16 residues. The CDR3 nucleotides are TGTGCCAGCAGCTTATTAGCGGGAGAGAATTACAATGAGCAGTTCTTC. As protein: CASSLLAGENYNEQFF.

The V and J genes are TRBV28 and TRBJ2-7; TRBD2 matches 7 bases. The CDR3 extends over 19 amino acids. Germline trimming cut 2 bases from V and 0 bases from J; bases unmatched to any gene: 16. Germline V gene data show CDR1 as MDHEN and CDR2 as SYDVKM. In DNA form, the CDR3 reads TGTGCCAGCAGTTTACGACTGGGCCATACTAGCGCCAGCTCCTACGAGCAGTACTTC. Translating it yields CASSLRLGHTSASSYEQYF. Variable domain in full (rest from reference TRBV28 and TRBJ2-7): DVKVTQSSRYLVKRTGEKVFLECVQDMDHENMFWYRQDPGLGLRLIYFSYDVKMKEKGDIPEGYSVSREKKERFSLILESASTNQTSMYLCASSLRLGHTSASSYEQYFGPGTRLTVT.

The rearrangement joins TRBV12-5 to TRBJ2-4, with 7 bases aligning to TRBD1. The CDR3 is 17 amino acids. J gave up 7 bases and V 1 base, and 13 bases lay outside the gene matches. Germline loops: CDR1 LGHNT, CDR2 FRNRAP. The CDR3 loop is CASGLAPRSGGRNIQYF. CDR3 DNA sequence: TGTGCTAGTGGTTTGGCCCCCCGTTCAGGGGGACGGAACATTCAGTACTTC.

This clone has a single count. The V gene is TRBV7-9, the J gene TRBJ1-2, with TRBD1 matching 8 bases. The CDR3 covers 16 residues. Germline CDR1 is SEHNR and CDR2 is FQNEAQ (reference sequence). The V segment lost 4 bases and the J segment 6 bases; nucleotides outside the gene matches: 13. The CDR3 nucleotides read TGTGCCAGCAGCTCATTCCAGGGGGCGCAGGGGGATGGCTACACCTTC. It is translated as CASSSFQGAQGDGYTF. The full variable domain, rest sourced from reference TRBV7-9 and TRBJ1-2, is DTGVSQNPRHKITKRGQNVTFRCDPISEHNRLYWYRQTLGQGPEFLTYFQNEAQLEKSRLLSDRFSAERPKGSFSTLEIQRTEQGDSAMYLCASSSFQGAQGDGYTFGSGTRLTVV.

The chain has TRBV19 and TRBJ2-3; D remains ambiguous. Germline V gene lookup returns CDR1 LNHDA and CDR2 SQIVND (reference sequence). The CDR3 is 15 amino acids. V lost 7 bases, J lost 1 base, and 15 bases lay in between. This CDR3 reads CASNSWAVGTDTQYF. In DNA form, the CDR3 reads TGTGCCAGTAATTCCTGGGCCGTGGGCACAGATACGCAGTATTTT.

V gene TRBV15 combines with J gene TRBJ1-4, with unresolved D. CDR1 is LNHNV, CDR2 YYDKDF, per germline (reference sequence). V was pared by 6 bases and J by 14 bases, with 19 bases between. The CDR3 contains 13 residues. CDR3 protein: CATSSLSSGFLFF. DNA for the CDR3: TGTGCCACCAGTAGTTTGAGTTCAGGTTTTCTGTTTTTT.

The chain links TRBV7-9 to TRBJ2-7; D call uncertain. CDR1 SEHNR and CDR2 FQNEAQ come from the germline V gene (reference sequence). The V gene lost 2 bases and the J gene lost 6 bases, with 5 bases spanning the gap. This CDR3 is built from 11 residues. The CDR3 DNA sequence: TGTGCCAGCAGCTTAAGGAGCGAGCAGTACTTC. This translates into CASSLRSEQYF.

The rearrangement links TRBV9 to TRBJ2-1; the D gene is possibly TRBD2 (6 bases). V was trimmed by 4 bases and J by 4 bases, leaving 15 bases between them. This CDR3 is built from 15 residues. Germline CDR1 and CDR2: SGDLS and YYNGEE. The CDR3: CASSPRLDGYNEQFF. The CDR3 DNA reads TGTGCCAGCAGCCCGAGACTAGATGGGTACAATGAGCAGTTCTTC. The full variable domain, in which reference TRBV9 and TRBJ2-1 provide the parts outside the CDR3, is DSGVTQTPKHLITATGQRVTLRCSPRSGDLSVYWYQQSLDQGLQFLIQYYNGEERAKGNILERFSAQQFPDLHSELNLSSLELGDSALYFCASSPRLDGYNEQFFGPGTRLTVL.

The V gene is TRBV28, the J gene TRBJ1-2, with D possibly matching TRBD1 (5 bases). CDR3 length equals 17 residues. Germline V gene lookup returns CDR1 MDHEN and CDR2 SYDVKM. V gave up 6 bases and J gave up 4 bases, with 24 bases separating them. The chain's CDR3 is CASSSGGLARPSYGYTF. For the CDR3, the DNA is TGTGCCAGCAGCTCGGGGGGATTGGCACGGCCGTCCTATGGCTACACCTTC.

The V and J genes are TRBV10-3 and TRBJ2-1, with D tentatively TRBD1 (6 bases). The germline V gene has CDR1 ENHRY and CDR2 SYGVKD. This CDR3 has 15 amino acids. V dropped 3 bases and J dropped 5 bases, with 14 bases sitting between them. CDR3 in amino acids: CAISDPQGMHNEQFF. CDR3 DNA sequence: TGTGCCATCAGTGACCCGCAGGGGATGCACAATGAGCAGTTCTTC.

The chain joins TRBV19 to TRBJ2-1; maybe TRBD2 (6 bases). This CDR3 has 18 amino acids. Germline assignment: CDR1 LNHDA and CDR2 SQIVND (reference sequence). Trimming took 9 bases from V and 3 from J, leaving 27 bases between them. The CDR3 coding sequence is TGTGCCAGCGCGCCCGGGGGACGGGAGAAGAGGCGCTACAATGAGCAGTTCTTC. It yields the protein CASAPGGREKRRYNEQFF.